This T cell receptor beta chain comes out of a study of blood T cells in healthy people across ages. Notes on the study in general: A greater number of naive CD4+ cells and higher diversity distinguished long-lived donors from aged donors.

Using a J-beta primer mix together with a sample-barcoded 5' primer, a second PCR was run for about 7 to 12 cycles. All cDNA molecules were each tagged by a template-switch adaptor with 12 random nucleotides. TCRdb redid the calling of the 5' RACE reads with MiXCR, one entry per CDR3 protein. The table records over a million distinct CDR3 sequences, roughly 40% of them present only once. Regarding this clonotype: Antigen specificity is unknown.

Every sample had a minimum of 6.5 million PBMCs isolated. The specimen sequenced was blood. This receptor was obtained from a woman aged 18-30 years in good health.

In DNA form, the CDR3 reads TGCAGTTCCCAAAGGAGCGGGAGTGACGAGCAGTACTTC. Amino acids: CSSQRSGSDEQYF. The rearrangement links TRBV20-1 to TRBJ2-1, with 8 positions matching TRBD2. Gene TRBJ2-7 matches the end of the DNA better, so the J call may be wrong. Germline loops: CDR1 DFQATT, CDR2 SNEGSKA (reference sequence). CDR3 length equals 13 residues.